This T cell receptor (beta chain) was recorded in a study of T-cell memory formation after mild COVID-19. Study results and caveats: Researchers found some responding clones in pre-infection memory, a sign that cross-reactive memory joined.

This clonotype was detected ten times or more. The antigen remains unidentified. V was pared by 5 bases and J by 2 bases, with 4 bases of the junction left unmatched. The germline V gene encodes CDR1 SGHVS and CDR2 FNYEAQ. The CDR3 consists of 15 residues. TCRdb re-called the 5' RACE reads with MiXCR, one entry per CDR3 protein. The table shows about 360,000 distinct CDR3 sequences, with approximately 14% occurring only once. The receptor's source is a man in his late teens or twenties who had mild COVID-19 (a few samples of this study predate the infection). Cell type and time point are not known. The sample consisted of PBMCs or a T cell subset sorted from them (not recorded which). The chain recombines TRBV7-6 with TRBJ2-2; 8 nucleotides line up with TRBD2. CDR3 nucleotides: TGTGCCAGCAGCCTCACTAGCGGCAACACCGGGGAGCTGTTTTTT. Residues: CASSLTSGNTGELFF. Full variable domain (rest looked up from reference TRBV7-6 and TRBJ2-2): GAGVSQSPRYKVTKRGQDVALRCDPISGHVSLYWYRQALGQGPEFLTYFNYEAQQDKSGLPNDRFSAERPEGSISTLTIQRTEQRDSAMYRCASSLTSGNTGELFFGEGSRLTVL.